The clone carrying this TCR beta chain was picked up many times. Its target is not known. The data are from a study of Graves' ophthalmopathy and Graves' hyperthyroidism. Study background: Investigators collected peripheral blood at initial diagnosis, before any treatment was given. Study results and limitations: Prediction of ophthalmopathy progression reached roughly 64% sensitivity and approximately 74% specificity. Among expanded thyroid clonotypes above 0.001 frequency, most also occurred in blood.

Disease in donors with ophthalmopathy had moderate-to-severe activity, CAS ≥3, NOSPECS ≥4 and under 3 months' duration. The V and J ends lost 5 bases and 5 bases respectively, with 9 bases between them. CDR3 length: 12 amino acids. In germline, CDR1 is MDHEN, CDR2 SYDVKM. Amplification from RNA transcripts yielded the TCR beta CDR3 regions. RT-PCR was first run with HTBI primers, then multiplex PCR in a second round. MiXCR was run by TCRdb on the multiplex PCR reads, yielding one entry per CDR3 protein. The sample gives roughly 480,000 distinct CDR3 sequences, approximately 15% of which show up once; about a tenth is in the top ten.

The chain has TRBV28 and TRBJ2-5; D is possibly TRBD1 (6 bases). The sequence derives from a woman aged 25 to 39 with Graves' ophthalmopathy. Sequenced sample: blood. Here the CDR3 DNA reads TGTGCCAGCAGTACAGGGTCGGAGACCCAGTACTTC. As protein: CASSTGSETQYF.